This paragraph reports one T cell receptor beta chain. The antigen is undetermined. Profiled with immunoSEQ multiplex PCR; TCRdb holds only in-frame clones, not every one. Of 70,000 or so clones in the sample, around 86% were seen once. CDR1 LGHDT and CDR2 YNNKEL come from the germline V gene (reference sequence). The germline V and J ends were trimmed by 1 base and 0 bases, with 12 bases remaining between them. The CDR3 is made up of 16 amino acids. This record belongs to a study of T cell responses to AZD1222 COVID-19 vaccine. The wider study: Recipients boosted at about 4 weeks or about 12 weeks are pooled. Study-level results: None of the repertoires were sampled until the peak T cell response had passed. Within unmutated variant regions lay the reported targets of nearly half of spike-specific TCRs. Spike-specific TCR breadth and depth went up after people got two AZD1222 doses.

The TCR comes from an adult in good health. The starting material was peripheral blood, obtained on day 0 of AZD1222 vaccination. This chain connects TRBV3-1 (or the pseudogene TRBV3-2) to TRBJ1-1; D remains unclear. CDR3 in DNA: TGTGCCAGCAGCCAAGTTGCGTCGGCCTTGAACACTGAAGCTTTCTTT. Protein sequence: CASSQVASALNTEAFF.